One TCR beta chain is described in this entry. The antigen is unknown. This sample was taken from a study of T cells in localized non-small cell lung cancer. The germline V gene encodes CDR1 SGHDN and CDR2 FVKESK. Trimming removed 1 base at V and 4 bases at J, with 7 bases between. The CDR3 totals 13 residues. Study outcomes and limitations: Only one tumor region was sequenced, so heterogeneity remains possible.

Data came from immunoSEQ multiplex PCR; TCRdb stores just in-frame clones and leaves some out. The sample records roughly 89,000 clones, approximately 91% being singletons. V usage is TRBV14 and J usage is TRBJ1-2; D not resolved. The sequences come from PBMCs, collected before any cancer treatment. This clonotype was sampled from a woman aged 40 to 75 with stage II squamous cell lung carcinoma. CDR3 nucleotides: TGTGCCAGCAGCCAAGGGACCCTCTATGGCTACACCTTC. Its translation: CASSQGTLYGYTF.